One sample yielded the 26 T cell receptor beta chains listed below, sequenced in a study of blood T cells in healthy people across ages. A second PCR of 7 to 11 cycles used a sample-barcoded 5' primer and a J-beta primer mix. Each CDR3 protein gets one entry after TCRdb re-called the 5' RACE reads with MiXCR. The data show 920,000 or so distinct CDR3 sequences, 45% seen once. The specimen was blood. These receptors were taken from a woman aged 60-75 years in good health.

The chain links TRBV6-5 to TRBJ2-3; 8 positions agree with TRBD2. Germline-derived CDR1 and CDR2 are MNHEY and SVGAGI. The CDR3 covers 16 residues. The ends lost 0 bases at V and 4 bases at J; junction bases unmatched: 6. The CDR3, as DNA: TGTGCCAGCAGTTACTCGAGACTAGCGAGGGCAGATACGCAGTATTTT. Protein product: CASSYSRLARADTQYF.

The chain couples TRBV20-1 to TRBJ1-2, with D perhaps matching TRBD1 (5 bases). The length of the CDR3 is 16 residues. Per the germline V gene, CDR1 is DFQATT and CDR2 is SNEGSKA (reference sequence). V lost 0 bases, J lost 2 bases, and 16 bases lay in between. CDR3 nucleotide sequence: TGCAGTGCTAGAGATGGGTCCAGGGCCCTAAACTATGGCTACACCTTC. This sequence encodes CSARDGSRALNYGYTF.

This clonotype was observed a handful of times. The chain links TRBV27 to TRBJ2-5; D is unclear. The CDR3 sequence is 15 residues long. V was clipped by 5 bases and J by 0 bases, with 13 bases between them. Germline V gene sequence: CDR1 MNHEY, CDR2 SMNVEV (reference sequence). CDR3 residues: CASSDPGANQETQYF. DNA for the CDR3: TGTGCCAGCAGTGACCCCGGAGCGAACCAAGAGACCCAGTACTTC.

Here the CDR3 reads CASSQSLGTGKTQYF. CDR3 nucleotide sequence: TGTGCCAGCAGCCAATCCTTGGGGACAGGGAAGACCCAGTACTTC. The rearrangement links TRBV14 to TRBJ2-5; 9 positions agree with TRBD1. V dropped 2 bases and J dropped 6; count of bases not matched to a gene: 7. The CDR3 length is 15 residues. Germline assignment: CDR1 SGHDN and CDR2 FVKESK.

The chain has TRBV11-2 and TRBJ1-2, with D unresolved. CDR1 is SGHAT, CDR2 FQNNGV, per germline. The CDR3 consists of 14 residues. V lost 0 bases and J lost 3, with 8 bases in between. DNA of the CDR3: TGTGCCAGCAGCTTAGACTCAGGAGACTATGGCTACACCTTC. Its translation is CASSLDSGDYGYTF.

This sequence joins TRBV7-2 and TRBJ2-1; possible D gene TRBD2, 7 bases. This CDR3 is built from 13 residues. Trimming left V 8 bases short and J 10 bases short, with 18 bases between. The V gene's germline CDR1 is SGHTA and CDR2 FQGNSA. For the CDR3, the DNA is TGTGCCAGCGAAGCTCTACAGGGAGGGGAGCAGTTCTTC. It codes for CASEALQGGEQFF.

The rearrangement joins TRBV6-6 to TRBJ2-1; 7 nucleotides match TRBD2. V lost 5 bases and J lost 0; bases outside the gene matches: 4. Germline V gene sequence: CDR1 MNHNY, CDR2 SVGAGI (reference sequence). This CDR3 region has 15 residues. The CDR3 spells CASSERGRSYNEQFF. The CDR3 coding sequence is TGTGCCAGCAGTGAGCGGGGACGCTCCTACAATGAGCAGTTCTTC.

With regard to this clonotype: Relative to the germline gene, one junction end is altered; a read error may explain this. The CDR3 nucleotides are TGCGGCGTTGAAGTTGACATTCCCTACGAGCAGTACTTC. Protein sequence: CGVEVDIPYEQYF. The chain links TRBV29-1 to TRBJ2-7, with no clear D. Germline V lookup: CDR1 SQVTM, CDR2 ANQGSEA. The CDR3 extends over 13 amino acids.

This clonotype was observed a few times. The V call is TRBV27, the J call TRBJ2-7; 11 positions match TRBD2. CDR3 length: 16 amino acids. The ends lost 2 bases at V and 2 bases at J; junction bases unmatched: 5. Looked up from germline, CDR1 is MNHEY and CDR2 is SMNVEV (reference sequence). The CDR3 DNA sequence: TGTGCCAGCAGTTTACTAGCGGGAGGCTCCCCCTACGAGCAGTACTTC. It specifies CASSLLAGGSPYEQYF.

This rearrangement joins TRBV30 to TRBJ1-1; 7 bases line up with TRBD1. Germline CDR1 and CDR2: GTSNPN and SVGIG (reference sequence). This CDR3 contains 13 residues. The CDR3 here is CAGPRTGNTEAFF. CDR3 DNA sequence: TGTGCGGGACCCCGGACAGGGAACACTGAAGCTTTCTTT.

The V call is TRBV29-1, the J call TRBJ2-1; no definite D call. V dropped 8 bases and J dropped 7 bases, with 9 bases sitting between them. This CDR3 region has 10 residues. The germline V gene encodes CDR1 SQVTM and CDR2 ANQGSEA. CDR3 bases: TGCAGCTTTCGATTGAATGAGCAGTTCTTC. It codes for CSFRLNEQFF.

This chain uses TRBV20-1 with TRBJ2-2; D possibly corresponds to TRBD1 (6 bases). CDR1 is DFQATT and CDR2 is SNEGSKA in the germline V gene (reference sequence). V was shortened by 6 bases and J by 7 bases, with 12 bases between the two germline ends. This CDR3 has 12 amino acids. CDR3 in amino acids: CSARVQGGELFF. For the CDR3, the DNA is TGCAGTGCCCGCGTACAGGGCGGGGAGCTGTTTTTT.

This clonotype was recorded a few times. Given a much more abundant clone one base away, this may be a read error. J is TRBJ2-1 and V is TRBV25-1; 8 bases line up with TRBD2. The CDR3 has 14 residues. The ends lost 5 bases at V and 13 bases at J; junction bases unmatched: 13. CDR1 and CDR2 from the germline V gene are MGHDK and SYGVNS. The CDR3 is CASSTTGAGETQFF. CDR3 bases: TGTGCCAGCAGTACAACAGGAGCGGGAGAGACCCAGTTCTTC.

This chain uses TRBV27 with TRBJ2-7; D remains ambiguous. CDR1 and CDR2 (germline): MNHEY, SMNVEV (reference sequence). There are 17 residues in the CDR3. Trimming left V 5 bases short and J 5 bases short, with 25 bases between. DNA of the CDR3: TGTGCCAGCAGTCCCTCAGGCGGAACGCGGAAAATCAACGAGCAGTACTTC. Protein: CASSPSGGTRKINEQYF.

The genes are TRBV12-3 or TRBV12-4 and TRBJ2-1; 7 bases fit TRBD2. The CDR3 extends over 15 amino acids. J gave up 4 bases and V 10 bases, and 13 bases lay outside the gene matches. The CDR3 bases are TGTGCCATCCTGGCGGGAGATCAATTTTACAATGAGCAGTTCTTC. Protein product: CAILAGDQFYNEQFF.

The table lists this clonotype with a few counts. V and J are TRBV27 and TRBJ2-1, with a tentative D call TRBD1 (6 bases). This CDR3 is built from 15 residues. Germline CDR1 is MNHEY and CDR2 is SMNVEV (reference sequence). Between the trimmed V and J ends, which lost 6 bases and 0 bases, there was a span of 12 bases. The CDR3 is CASSPRDNSYNEQFF. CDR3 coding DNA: TGTGCCAGCAGCCCCCGGGACAACTCCTACAATGAGCAGTTCTTC.

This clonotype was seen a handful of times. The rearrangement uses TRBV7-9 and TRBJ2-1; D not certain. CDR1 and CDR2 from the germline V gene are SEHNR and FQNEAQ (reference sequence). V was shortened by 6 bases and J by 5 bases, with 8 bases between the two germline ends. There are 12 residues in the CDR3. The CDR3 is CASSHPNNEQFF. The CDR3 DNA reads TGTGCCAGCAGTCACCCGAACAATGAGCAGTTCTTC.

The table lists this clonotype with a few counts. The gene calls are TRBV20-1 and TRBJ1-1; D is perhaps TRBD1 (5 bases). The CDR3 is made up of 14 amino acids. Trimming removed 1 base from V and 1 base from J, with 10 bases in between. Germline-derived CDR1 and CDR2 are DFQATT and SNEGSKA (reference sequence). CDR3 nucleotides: TGCAGTGCTAGAGGGCCTCAGGGGAACACTGAAGCTTTCTTT. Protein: CSARGPQGNTEAFF.

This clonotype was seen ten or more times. CDR3: CASSTTSASSYEQYF. The CDR3, as DNA: TGTGCCAGCAGCACCACGTCTGCCAGCTCCTACGAGCAGTACTTC. The chain combines TRBV13 with TRBJ2-7; D is ambiguous. Germline CDR1 PRHDT, CDR2 FYEKMQ (reference sequence). V was trimmed by 5 bases and J by 0 bases, leaving 14 bases between them. This CDR3 is built from 15 residues.

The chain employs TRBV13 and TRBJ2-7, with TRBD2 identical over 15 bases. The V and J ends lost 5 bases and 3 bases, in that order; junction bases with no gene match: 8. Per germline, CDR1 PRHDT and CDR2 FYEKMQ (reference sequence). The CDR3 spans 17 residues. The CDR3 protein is CASSEGLAGGPGYEQYF. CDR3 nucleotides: TGTGCCAGCAGCGAAGGACTAGCGGGAGGGCCAGGCTACGAGCAGTACTTC.

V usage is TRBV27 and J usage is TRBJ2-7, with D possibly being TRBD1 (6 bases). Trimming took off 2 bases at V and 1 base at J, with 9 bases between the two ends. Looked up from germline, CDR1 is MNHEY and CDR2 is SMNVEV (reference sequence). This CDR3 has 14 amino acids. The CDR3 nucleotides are TGTGCCAGCAGTTTAATCAGGGGATCCTACGAGCAGTACTTC. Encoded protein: CASSLIRGSYEQYF.

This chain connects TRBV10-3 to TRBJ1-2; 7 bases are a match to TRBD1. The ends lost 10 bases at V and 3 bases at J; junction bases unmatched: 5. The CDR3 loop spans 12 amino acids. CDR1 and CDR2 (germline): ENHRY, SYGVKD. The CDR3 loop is CATRDRYYGYTF. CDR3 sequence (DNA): TGTGCCACCCGGGACAGATACTATGGCTACACCTTC.

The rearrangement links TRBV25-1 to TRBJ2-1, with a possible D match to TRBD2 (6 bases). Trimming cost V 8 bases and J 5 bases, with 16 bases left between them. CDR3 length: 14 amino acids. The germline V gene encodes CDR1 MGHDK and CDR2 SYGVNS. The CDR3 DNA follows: TGTGCCAGCGCGGGGCTAGCGTTCCACAATGAGCAGTTCTTC. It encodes CASAGLAFHNEQFF.

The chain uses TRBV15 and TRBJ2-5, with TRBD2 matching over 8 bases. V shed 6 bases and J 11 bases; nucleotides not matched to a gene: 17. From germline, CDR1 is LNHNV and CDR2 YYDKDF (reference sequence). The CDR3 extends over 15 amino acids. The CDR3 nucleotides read TGTGCCACCAGTGTATCAACGGGGGGAGCGGGGGAGCAGTACTTC. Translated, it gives CATSVSTGGAGEQYF.

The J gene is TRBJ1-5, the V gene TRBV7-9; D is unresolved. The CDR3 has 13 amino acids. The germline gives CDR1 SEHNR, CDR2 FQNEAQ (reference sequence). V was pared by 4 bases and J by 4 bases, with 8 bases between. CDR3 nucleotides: TGTGCCAGCAGCTCCGCGTTAAATCAGCCCCAGCATTTT. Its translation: CASSSALNQPQHF.

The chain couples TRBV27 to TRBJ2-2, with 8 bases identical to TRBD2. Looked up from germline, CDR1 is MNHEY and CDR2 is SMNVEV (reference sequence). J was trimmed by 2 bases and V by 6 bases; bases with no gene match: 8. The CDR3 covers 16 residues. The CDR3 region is CASRASTSANTGELFF. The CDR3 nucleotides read TGTGCCAGCAGAGCCTCGACTAGCGCTAACACCGGGGAGCTGTTTTTT.